Presented here are 28 T cell receptor beta chains from one specimen sequenced in a study of OX40 agonist ivuxolimab in advanced cancers. Clones were read by immunoSEQ multiplex PCR, and TCRdb kept only the in-frame ones, dropping some. The data contain around 20,000 clones, 65% to 75% of them singletons. Sequenced here: CD4+ or CD8+ T cells sorted from blood, sampled in a trial of the OX40 agonist ivuxolimab. These receptors came from an adult with an advanced solid tumor such as melanoma, head and neck, liver or kidney cancer.

The chain has TRBV7-9 and TRBJ2-2; 7 positions match TRBD1. The V gene's germline CDR1 is SEHNR and CDR2 FQNEAQ (reference sequence). This CDR3 has 16 amino acids. J was trimmed by 6 bases and V by 1 base; bases with no gene match: 8. DNA for the CDR3: TGTGCCAGCAGCTTAGGACAGGGTATAAAGTCCGGGGAGCTGTTTTTT. It translates to CASSLGQGIKSGELFF.

The gene calls are TRBV27 and TRBJ1-2, with 7 positions matching TRBD1. Germline V gene lookup returns CDR1 MNHEY and CDR2 SMNVEV (reference sequence). The CDR3 extends over 16 amino acids. Trimming at V came to 10 bases and at J to 0 bases, leaving 14 bases not matched to a gene. For the CDR3, the DNA is TGTGCCACGCCCTTAGGACAGGCAACTTCTAACTATGGCTACACCTTC. It translates to CATPLGQATSNYGYTF.

V and J are TRBV19 and TRBJ2-7, with a weak D call TRBD2 (5 bases). Deletions cut 2 bases from V and 6 bases from J, with 11 bases between. The CDR3 contains 13 residues. The germline V gene has CDR1 LNHDA and CDR2 SQIVND (reference sequence). The CDR3 sequence is CASSIRAAGEQYF. CDR3 DNA: TGTGCCAGTAGTATACGGGCCGCGGGCGAGCAGTACTTC.

The rearrangement links TRBV2 to TRBJ1-1; 8 nucleotides line up with TRBD1. CDR1 SNHLY and CDR2 FYNNEI come from the germline V gene. V trimming: 5 bases; J trimming: 7 bases; junction bases outside the gene matches: 15. This CDR3 is built from 16 residues. CDR3 bases: TGTGCCAGCAGTCATTCTACTCAGGGGGCATGGAATGAAGCTTTCTTT. Translating it yields CASSHSTQGAWNEAFF.

This chain uses TRBV6-1 with TRBJ1-6; perhaps TRBD1 as D (5 bases). V lost 8 bases and J 7 bases, leaving 18 bases between the germline ends. CDR1 and CDR2 (germline): MNHNS, SASEGT. This CDR3 is built from 15 residues. CDR3 DNA: TGTGCCAGCTTCTCTACAGGCGGGCCGAATTCACCCCTCCACTTT. It is translated as CASFSTGGPNSPLHF.

This clone was observed once. The chain carries TRBV11-2 and TRBJ2-7; D perhaps matches TRBD2 (6 bases). Trimming removed 5 bases from V and 0 bases from J, with 14 bases in between. The CDR3 is made up of 15 amino acids. Germline CDR1 and CDR2: SGHAT and FQNNGV. CDR3 coding DNA: TGTGCCAGCAGCCCCGGGGGAGTACCCTCCTACGAGCAGTACTTC. It specifies CASSPGGVPSYEQYF.

The chain joins TRBV5-4 to TRBJ2-5; maybe TRBD2 (6 bases). The J call is uncertain, as TRBJ2-7 better fits the DNA end. Germline CDR1 reads SGHNT; CDR2 reads YYREEE (reference sequence). The CDR3 sequence is 15 residues long. The CDR3, as DNA: TGTGCCAGCAGCGACCCTCTAGCGTACCCCTACGAGCAGTACTTC. Amino acid sequence: CASSDPLAYPYEQYF.

The chain combines TRBV7-6 with TRBJ2-7; D is undetermined. This CDR3 comprises 14 residues. Germline V lookup: CDR1 SGHVS, CDR2 FNYEAQ. V lost 1 base and J lost 0, with 7 bases in between. The CDR3 sequence is CASSLEMTSYEQYF. CDR3 DNA: TGTGCCAGCAGCTTAGAGATGACCTCCTACGAGCAGTACTTC.

CDR3 loop: CASSLGLAGNNEQFF. The CDR3 DNA follows: TGTGCCAGCAGCTTGGGACTAGCGGGGAACAATGAGCAGTTCTTC. V gene TRBV5-5 combines with J gene TRBJ2-1, with TRBD2 matching over 11 bases. The CDR3 covers 15 residues. Germline values: CDR1 SGHKS, CDR2 YYEKEE (reference sequence). V lost 0 bases to trimming and J lost 5 bases; unmatched junction nucleotides: 1.

The rearrangement joins TRBV28 to TRBJ2-3, with D unclear. The CDR3 has 14 amino acids. The germline V and J ends were trimmed by 3 bases and 1 base, with 8 bases remaining between them. CDR1 and CDR2 (germline): MDHEN, SYDVKM. DNA for the CDR3: TGTGCCAGCAGTTTTTTCAGGCGCACAGATACGCAGTATTTT. Translation: CASSFFRRTDTQYF.

This clone showed up just a few times. The chain couples TRBV30 to TRBJ1-1; a weak D match, TRBD1 (6 bases). With 3 bases removed from V and 0 bases from J, the gap between germline ends came to 8 bases. Germline V gene lookup returns CDR1 GTSNPN and CDR2 SVGIG (reference sequence). The CDR3 contains 13 residues. The CDR3 loop is CAWSGQMNTEAFF. In DNA form, the CDR3 reads TGTGCCTGGAGCGGACAGATGAACACTGAAGCTTTCTTT. The variable domain in full, completed from reference TRBV30 and TRBJ1-1, reads SQTIHQWPATLVQPVGSPLSLECTVEGTSNPNLYWYRQAAGRGLQLLFYSVGIGQISSEVPQNLSASRPQDRQFILSSKKLLLSDSGFYLCAWSGQMNTEAFFGQGTRLTVV.

The rearrangement uses TRBV9 and TRBJ2-3; tentatively, D is TRBD1 or TRBD2 (5 bases each). Germline CDR1 SGDLS, CDR2 YYNGEE. The CDR3 contains 16 residues. Deletions cut 3 bases from V and 0 bases from J, with 14 bases between. For the CDR3, the DNA is TGTGCCAGCAGCGAACAGTCGGGACCAAGCACAGATACGCAGTATTTT. Protein sequence: CASSEQSGPSTDTQYF.

Here the CDR3 reads CSVDGLAGGYYNEQFF. The CDR3 DNA is TGCAGCGTTGACGGGTTAGCGGGGGGTTACTACAATGAGCAGTTCTTC. This chain links TRBV29-1 with TRBJ2-1, with 10 bases matching TRBD2. V gave up 3 bases and J gave up 3 bases; unmatched junction bases: 8. CDR3 length: 16 amino acids. Germline V CDR1 and CDR2: SQVTM, ANQGSEA.

This clone came up a few times. V gene TRBV30 combines with J gene TRBJ2-1; D not certain. The CDR3 is 13 residues long. Germline V lookup: CDR1 GTSNPN, CDR2 SVGIG (reference sequence). Trimming cost V 2 bases and J 9 bases, with 14 bases left between them. CDR3 protein: CAWSPGQVSEQFF. Here the CDR3 DNA reads TGTGCCTGGAGTCCTGGTCAGGTTAGTGAGCAGTTCTTC.

This sequence joins TRBV27 and TRBJ2-7; 11 bases map to TRBD1. Unmatched junction bases numbered 12, after V lost 5 bases and J lost 9 bases. The CDR3 consists of 15 residues. Germline V lookup: CDR1 MNHEY, CDR2 SMNVEV (reference sequence). The CDR3 loop is CASSPSGTGGGGQYF. CDR3 sequence (DNA): TGTGCCAGCAGTCCTTCCGGGACAGGGGGAGGCGGGCAGTACTTC.

The CDR3, as DNA: TGTGCCTGGAGTGTACTAGCGGGAAGAGAGCAGTACTTC. Its protein is CAWSVLAGREQYF. The V call is TRBV30, the J call TRBJ2-7; 10 nucleotides align to TRBD2. Germline V CDR1 and CDR2: GTSNPN, SVGIG (reference sequence). Germline trimming cut 0 bases from V and 7 bases from J; bases unmatched to any gene: 3. The length of the CDR3 is 13 residues.

This clone was picked up a small number of times. The rearrangement uses TRBV4-1 and TRBJ1-1; 10 nucleotides match TRBD1. This CDR3 has 16 residues. Germline V gene sequence: CDR1 MGHRA, CDR2 YSYEKL. J gave up 3 bases and V 4 bases, and 8 bases lay outside the gene matches. CDR3 bases: TGCGCCAGCAGCCTGGGACAGGGGCTTTATGACACTGAAGCTTTCTTT. This translates into CASSLGQGLYDTEAFF.

V usage is TRBV15 and J usage is TRBJ2-5; D tentatively fits TRBD1 or TRBD2 (6 bases each). CDR3 length: 14 residues. Germline CDR1 reads LNHNV; CDR2 reads YYDKDF (reference sequence). Trimming shortened V by 0 bases and J by 4 bases, and 9 bases separated the two germline ends. CDR3 bases: TGTGCCACCAGCAGAGATAGGGGGGCAGAGACCCAGTACTTC. Translation: CATSRDRGAETQYF.

V gene TRBV7-6 combines with J gene TRBJ2-1, with D hard to call. Germline V gene sequence: CDR1 SGHVS, CDR2 FNYEAQ. V lost 1 base to trimming and J lost 0 bases, with 7 bases between them. The CDR3 is made up of 15 amino acids. The DNA of the CDR3 is TGTGCCAGCAGCTTAGAGTCTGCCTCCTACAATGAGCAGTTCTTC. Translating gives CASSLESASYNEQFF.

The V and J genes are TRBV28 and TRBJ2-3; 9 bases match TRBD1. This CDR3 comprises 17 residues. Germline assignment: CDR1 MDHEN and CDR2 SYDVKM. V shed 7 bases and J 4 bases; nucleotides not matched to a gene: 15. The CDR3 here is CASILPGQGPTADTQYF. CDR3 in DNA: TGTGCCAGCATTCTTCCGGGACAGGGCCCCACCGCAGATACGCAGTATTTT. The whole variable domain, remainder taken from reference TRBV28 and TRBJ2-3, is DVKVTQSSRYLVKRTGEKVFLECVQDMDHENMFWYRQDPGLGLRLIYFSYDVKMKEKGDIPEGYSVSREKKERFSLILESASTNQTSMYLCASILPGQGPTADTQYFGPGTRLTVL.

The V gene is TRBV5-1, the J gene TRBJ2-1; TRBD1 or TRBD2 may be the D gene (5 bases each). Germline CDR1 is SGHRS and CDR2 is YFSETQ. The germline V and J ends were trimmed by 5 bases and 6 bases, with 12 bases remaining between them. The length of the CDR3 is 13 residues. The CDR3 bases are TGCGCCAGCAGTGAGGGGCCCCCCAATGAGCAGTTCTTC. Translated: CASSEGPPNEQFF. Combining the CDR3 with reference TRBV5-1 and TRBJ2-1 gives the whole variable domain KAGVTQTPRYLIKTRGQQVTLSCSPISGHRSVSWYQQTPGQGLQFLFEYFSETQRNKGNFPGRFSGRQFSNSRSEMNVSTLELGDSALYLCASSEGPPNEQFFGPGTRLTVL.

The CDR3 is CAWSRGSSWNTEAFF. CDR3 sequence (DNA): TGTGCCTGGAGTCGAGGGTCCTCCTGGAACACTGAAGCTTTCTTT. This chain uses TRBV30 with TRBJ1-1; no reliable D call. CDR3 length equals 15 residues. The germline V gene has CDR1 GTSNPN and CDR2 SVGIG (reference sequence). V was shortened by 2 bases and J by 1 base, with 14 bases between the two germline ends.

This clone is a singleton in its sample. The J gene is TRBJ1-6, the V gene TRBV2; tentative D call: TRBD1 (5 bases). Germline V gives CDR1 SNHLY, CDR2 FYNNEI. This CDR3 is 19 amino acids long. Trimming left V 8 bases short and J 5 bases short, with 28 bases between. The CDR3 region has the DNA TGTGCCAGCGAAGATTCCGAAGAACAGAAGGGGAAGAATAATTCACCCCTCCACTTT. It is translated as CASEDSEEQKGKNNSPLHF.

The chain is built from TRBV6-6 and TRBJ2-5; a weak D match, TRBD2 (6 bases). The CDR3 extends over 14 amino acids. Per the germline V gene, CDR1 is MNHNY and CDR2 is SVGAGI (reference sequence). Trimming removed 0 bases from V and 5 bases from J, with 10 bases in between. The CDR3 DNA is TGTGCCAGCAGTTACTCCGGGAGCCGGGAGACCCAGTACTTC. Protein: CASSYSGSRETQYF.

This clone appeared a single time. This rearrangement joins TRBV5-6 to TRBJ1-1; weak D call: TRBD1 (6 bases). Trimming removed 2 bases from V and 4 bases from J, with 9 bases in between. CDR1 and CDR2 (germline): SGHDT, YYEEEE. The CDR3 loop spans 13 amino acids. CDR3: CASSFGTPTEAFF. Written as DNA, the CDR3 is TGTGCCAGCAGCTTCGGGACACCCACTGAAGCTTTCTTT.

This clone occurred a few times. J is TRBJ1-2 and V is TRBV6-4; D not resolved. The CDR3 extends over 8 amino acids. CDR1 MRHNA and CDR2 SNTAGT come from the germline V gene. The CDR3 loop is CAYYGYTF. The DNA for the CDR3 is TGTGCTTACTATGGCTACACCTTC.

The V gene is TRBV27, the J gene TRBJ2-1; either TRBD1 or TRBD2 may supply D (7 bases each). The CDR3 is 15 residues long. Germline CDR1 MNHEY, CDR2 SMNVEV (reference sequence). Trimming took 7 bases from V and 6 from J, leaving 19 bases between them. The CDR3 sequence: CASTSGGGSGNEQFF. Here the CDR3 DNA reads TGTGCCAGCACCTCAGGGGGGGGCTCTGGCAATGAGCAGTTCTTC.

The rearrangement joins TRBV28 to TRBJ1-4; D possibly corresponds to TRBD1 (5 bases). The CDR3 length is 17 residues. V lost 5 bases to trimming and J lost 4 bases, with 20 bases between them. In germline, CDR1 is MDHEN, CDR2 SYDVKM. CDR3 residues: CASSTSKPGRNNEKLFF. CDR3 nucleotide sequence: TGTGCCAGCAGTACCTCCAAACCGGGACGGAATAATGAAAAACTGTTTTTT.